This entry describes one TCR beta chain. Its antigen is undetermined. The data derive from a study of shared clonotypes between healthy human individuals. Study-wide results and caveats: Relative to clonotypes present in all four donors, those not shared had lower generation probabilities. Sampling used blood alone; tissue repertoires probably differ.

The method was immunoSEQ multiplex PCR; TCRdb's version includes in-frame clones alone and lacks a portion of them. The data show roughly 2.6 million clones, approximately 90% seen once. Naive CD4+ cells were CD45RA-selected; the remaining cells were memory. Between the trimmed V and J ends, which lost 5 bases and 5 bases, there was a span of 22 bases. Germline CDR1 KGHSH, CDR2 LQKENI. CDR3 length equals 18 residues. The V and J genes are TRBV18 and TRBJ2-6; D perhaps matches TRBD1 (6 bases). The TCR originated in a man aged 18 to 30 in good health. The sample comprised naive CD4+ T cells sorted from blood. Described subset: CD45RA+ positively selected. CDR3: CASSAEWDIQSRANVLTF. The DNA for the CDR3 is TGTGCCAGCTCAGCGGAATGGGACATTCAAAGTCGGGCCAACGTCCTGACTTTC.